The rows below give T cell receptor beta chains drawn from one sample of a study of OX40 agonist ivuxolimab in advanced cancers. TCRdb keeps only in-frame clones here, not all; method: immunoSEQ multiplex PCR. The sample yields 65,000 to 80,000 clones, approximately 88% seen once. Source: CD4+ or CD8+ T cells sorted from blood, taken in a trial of the OX40 agonist ivuxolimab. These receptor sequences come from an adult with an advanced solid tumor such as melanoma, head and neck, liver or kidney cancer. Each CDR3 is given with its conserved first and last residue. A D gene is named only where the DNA matches it firmly. The size of a clone is reported for some rows only, either as once, few or many, or as a class for expanded clones.

D: .; J: TRBJ2-7; size: .; V: TRBV27; length: 12; CDR3: CASSHGTYEQYF; DNA: TGTGCCAGCAGTCACGGGACATACGAGCAGTACTTC
D: .; J: TRBJ2-7; size: few; V: TRBV5-1; length: 12; CDR3: CASSLGGYEQYF; DNA: TGCGCCAGCAGCTTAGGAGGCTACGAGCAGTACTTC
D: .; J: TRBJ1-1; size: .; V: TRBV25-1; length: 14; CDR3: CASSEYSAHTEAFF; DNA: TGTGCCAGCAGTGAATACTCGGCGCACACTGAAGCTTTCTTT
D: TRBD1; J: TRBJ1-2; size: few; V: TRBV5-4; length: 17; CDR3: CASSTGGSTKLSYGYTF; DNA: TGTGCCAGCAGCACAGGGGGCTCCACGAAGCTTTCCTATGGCTACACCTTC
D: TRBD2; J: TRBJ2-1; size: .; V: TRBV4-1; length: 17; CDR3: CASSHGSGRASYNEQFF; DNA: TGCGCCAGCAGCCACGGAAGCGGGAGGGCCTCCTACAATGAGCAGTTCTTC
D: .; J: TRBJ1-2; size: .; V: TRBV18; length: 15; CDR3: CASSPPTSGRRSYTF; DNA: TGTGCCAGCTCACCGCCTACTTCGGGACGGCGGTCCTACACCTTC
D: .; J: TRBJ2-3; size: .; V: TRBV27; length: 12; CDR3: CASSSATDTQYF; DNA: TGTGCCAGCAGCTCAGCTACAGATACGCAGTATTTT
D: TRBD2; J: TRBJ2-2; size: .; V: TRBV11-3; length: 16; CDR3: CASSSRAGDDTGELFF; DNA: TGTGCCAGCAGCTCCCGAGCGGGAGATGACACCGGGGAGCTGTTTTTT
D: .; J: TRBJ2-5; size: .; V: TRBV5-1; length: 14; CDR3: CASRRAGLQETQYF; DNA: TGCGCCAGCCGTAGGGCAGGGCTTCAAGAGACCCAGTACTTC
D: .; J: TRBJ2-7; size: few; V: TRBV28; length: 17; CDR3: CASTTYGRWDGGYEQYF; DNA: TGTGCCAGCACAACCTATGGGCGGTGGGATGGGGGCTACGAGCAGTACTTC
D: TRBD1; J: TRBJ2-7; size: .; V: TRBV5-1; length: 13; CDR3: CASSWTGLDEQYF; DNA: TGCGCCAGCAGCTGGACAGGGCTAGACGAGCAGTACTTC
D: .; J: TRBJ1-1; size: .; V: TRBV19; length: 12; CDR3: CASSLRNTEAFF; DNA: TGTGCCAGTAGTTTACGGAACACTGAAGCTTTCTTT
D: .; J: TRBJ2-5; size: .; V: TRBV5-1; length: 14; CDR3: CASSLATAQETQYF; DNA: TGCGCCAGCAGCTTGGCCACAGCACAAGAGACCCAGTACTTC
D: TRBD1; J: TRBJ2-2; size: .; V: TRBV18; length: 16; CDR3: CATIGPRQGDTGELFF; DNA: TGTGCCACCATTGGGCCGCGACAGGGGGACACCGGGGAGCTGTTTTTT
D: .; J: TRBJ2-2; size: .; V: TRBV28; length: 13; CDR3: CASSFRVTGELFF; DNA: TGTGCCAGCAGTTTTAGGGTCACCGGGGAGCTGTTTTTT
D: .; J: TRBJ1-2; size: .; V: TRBV12-2; length: 14; CDR3: CASRPRDRAYGYTF; DNA: TGTGCAAGTCGCCCAAGGGACAGGGCCTATGGCTACACCTTC
D: .; J: TRBJ2-7; size: .; V: TRBV7-2; length: 13; CDR3: CASSHTILYEQYF; DNA: TGTGCCAGCAGCCACACAATTCTCTACGAGCAGTACTTC
D: .; J: TRBJ2-1; size: .; V: TRBV19; length: 12; CDR3: CASNRPADEQFF; DNA: TGTGCCAGTAACCGCCCAGCCGATGAGCAGTTCTTC
D: .; J: TRBJ2-7; size: .; V: TRBV4-2; length: 15; CDR3: CASSQEWGSSYEQYF; DNA: TGTGCCAGCAGCCAAGAGTGGGGAAGCTCCTACGAGCAGTACTTC
D: TRBD1; J: TRBJ1-5; size: .; V: TRBV4-2; length: 14; CDR3: CASSPSTGDQPQHF; DNA: TGTGCCAGCAGCCCGTCTACAGGGGATCAGCCCCAGCATTTT
D: .; J: TRBJ1-3; size: .; V: TRBV30; length: 18; CDR3: CAWSVGWGRGFSGNTIYF; DNA: TGTGCCTGGAGTGTAGGATGGGGAAGAGGGTTCTCTGGAAACACCATATATTTT
D: TRBD2; J: TRBJ2-3; size: .; V: TRBV9; length: 16; CDR3: CASSGEGGLADDTQYF; DNA: TGTGCCAGCAGCGGGGAGGGGGGACTAGCGGATGATACGCAGTATTTT
D: .; J: TRBJ2-7; size: .; V: TRBV27; length: 17; CDR3: CASSPLGSQGGSYEQYF; DNA: TGTGCCAGCAGTCCCCTGGGTAGCCAGGGGGGCTCCTACGAGCAGTACTTC
D: .; J: TRBJ2-1; size: .; V: TRBV7-3; length: 14; CDR3: CASSPRDPYNEQFF; DNA: TGTGCCAGCAGCCCCCGGGACCCGTACAATGAGCAGTTCTTC
D: .; J: TRBJ1-6; size: .; V: TRBV9; length: 14; CDR3: CASSVLGADSPLHF; DNA: TGTGCCAGCAGCGTATTGGGGGCGGATTCACCCCTCCACTTT
D: .; J: TRBJ2-7; size: .; V: TRBV27; length: 16; CDR3: CASSSTPGADSYEQYF; DNA: TGTGCCAGCAGTTCCACCCCGGGTGCAGACTCCTACGAGCAGTACTTC